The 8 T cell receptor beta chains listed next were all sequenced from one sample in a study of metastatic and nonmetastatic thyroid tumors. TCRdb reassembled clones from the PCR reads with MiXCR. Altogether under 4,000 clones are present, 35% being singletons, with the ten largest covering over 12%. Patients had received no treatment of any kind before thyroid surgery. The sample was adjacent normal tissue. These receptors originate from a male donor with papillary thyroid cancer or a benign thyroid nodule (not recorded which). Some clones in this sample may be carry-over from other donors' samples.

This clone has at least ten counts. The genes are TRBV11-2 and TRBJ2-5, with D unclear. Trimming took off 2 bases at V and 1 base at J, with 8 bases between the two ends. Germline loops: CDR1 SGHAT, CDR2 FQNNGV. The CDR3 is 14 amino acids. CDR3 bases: TGTGCCAGCAGCTTATCTGAGGCCCAAGAGACCCAGTACTTC. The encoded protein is CASSLSEAQETQYF.

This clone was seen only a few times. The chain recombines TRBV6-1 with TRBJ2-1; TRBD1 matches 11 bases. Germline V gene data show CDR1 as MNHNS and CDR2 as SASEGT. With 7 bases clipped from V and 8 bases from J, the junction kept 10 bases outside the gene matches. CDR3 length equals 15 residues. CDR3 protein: CASMRGQGAIDEQFF. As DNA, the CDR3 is TGTGCCAGCATGAGAGGACAGGGGGCGATCGATGAGCAGTTCTTC.

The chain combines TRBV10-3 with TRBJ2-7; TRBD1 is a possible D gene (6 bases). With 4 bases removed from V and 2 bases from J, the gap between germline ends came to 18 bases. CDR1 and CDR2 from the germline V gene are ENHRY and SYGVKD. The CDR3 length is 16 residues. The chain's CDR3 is CAISGIDRIQTYEQYF. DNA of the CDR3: TGTGCCATCAGTGGGATCGACAGGATTCAAACCTACGAGCAGTACTTC.

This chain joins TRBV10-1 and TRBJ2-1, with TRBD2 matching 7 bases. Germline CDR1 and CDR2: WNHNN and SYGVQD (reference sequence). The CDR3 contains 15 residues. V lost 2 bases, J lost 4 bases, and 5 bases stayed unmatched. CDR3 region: CASSETSAKYNEQFF. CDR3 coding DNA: TGCGCCAGCAGTGAGACTAGCGCAAAGTACAATGAGCAGTTCTTC.

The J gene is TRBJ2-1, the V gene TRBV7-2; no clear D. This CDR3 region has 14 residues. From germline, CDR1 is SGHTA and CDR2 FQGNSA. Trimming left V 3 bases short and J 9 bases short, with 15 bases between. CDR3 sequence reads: CASSFGPRVVEQFF. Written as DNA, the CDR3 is TGTGCCAGCAGCTTTGGCCCTCGGGTTGTTGAGCAGTTCTTC.

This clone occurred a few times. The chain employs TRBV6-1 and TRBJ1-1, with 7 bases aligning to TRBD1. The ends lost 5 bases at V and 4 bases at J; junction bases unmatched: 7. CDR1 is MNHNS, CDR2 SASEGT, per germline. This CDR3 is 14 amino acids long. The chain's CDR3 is CASSIWTGATEAFF. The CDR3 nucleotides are TGTGCCAGCAGTATCTGGACAGGCGCCACTGAAGCTTTCTTT.

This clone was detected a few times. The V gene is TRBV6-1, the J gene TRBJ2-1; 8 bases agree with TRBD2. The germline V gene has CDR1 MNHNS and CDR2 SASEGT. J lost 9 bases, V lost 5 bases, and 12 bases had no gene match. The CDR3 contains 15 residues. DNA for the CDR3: TGTGCCAGCAGTCCTTTCGCGAGGACTAGCAGTGAGCAGTTCTTC. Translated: CASSPFARTSSEQFF.

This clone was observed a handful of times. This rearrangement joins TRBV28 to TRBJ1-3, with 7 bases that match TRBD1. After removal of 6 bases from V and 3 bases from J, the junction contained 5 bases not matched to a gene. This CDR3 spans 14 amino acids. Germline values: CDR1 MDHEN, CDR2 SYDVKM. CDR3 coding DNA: TGTGCCAGCAGAGGGGGCGGAGGTGGAAACACCATATATTTT. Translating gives CASRGGGGGNTIYF.